These 22 T cell receptor beta chains share one sample of origin, sequenced in a study of T cell responses to AZD1222 COVID-19 vaccine. The table came from immunoSEQ multiplex PCR; TCRdb's copy has only in-frame clones and leaves some out. The sample comprises 130,000 or so clones, about 79% of which are singletons, and over 25% rests with the top ten. This sample comprised peripheral blood, obtained 28 days after the second AZD1222 dose. Every receptor here comes from an adult who received the AZD1222 COVID-19 vaccine.

The chain is built from TRBV5-5 and TRBJ1-1; 11 bases agree with TRBD1. Germline trimming cut 0 bases from V and 5 bases from J; bases unmatched to any gene: 3. This CDR3 comprises 15 residues. Germline lookup yields CDR1 SGHKS and CDR2 YYEKEE (reference sequence). This CDR3 is CASSLAGTGGTEAFF. The DNA for the CDR3 is TGTGCCAGCAGCTTGGCCGGGACAGGGGGAACTGAAGCTTTCTTT.

This sequence joins TRBV18 and TRBJ1-5; D uncertain. The germline gives CDR1 KGHSH, CDR2 LQKENI. V was trimmed by 1 base and J by 5 bases, leaving 9 bases between them. The CDR3 sequence is 14 residues long. As DNA, the CDR3 is TGTGCCAGCTCACCACAAGAAGGGTATCAGCCCCAGCATTTT. This translates into CASSPQEGYQPQHF.

The chain joins TRBV28 to TRBJ1-4; possibly TRBD1 for D (5 bases). The germline gives CDR1 MDHEN, CDR2 SYDVKM. Deletions cut 1 base from V and 8 bases from J, with 14 bases between. The CDR3 has 15 amino acids. The CDR3 DNA reads TGTGCCAGCAGTTTATTGGGGGGGGGAGAAGAAAAACTGTTTTTT. Amino acids: CASSLLGGGEEKLFF.

The J gene is TRBJ1-1, the V gene TRBV6-6; D is perhaps TRBD1 (6 bases). This CDR3 comprises 12 residues. V was shortened by 6 bases and J by 13 bases, with 18 bases between the two germline ends. CDR1 and CDR2 (germline): MNHNY, SVGAGI (reference sequence). The CDR3 sequence: CASRGQGGEIFF. CDR3 nucleotide sequence: TGTGCCAGCAGGGGTCAAGGGGGGGAAATTTTCTTT.

This chain links TRBV9 with TRBJ1-3; no reliable D call. CDR1 is SGDLS and CDR2 is YYNGEE in the germline V gene. The length of the CDR3 is 17 residues. The V end was cut by 0 bases, the J end by 0 bases, with 13 bases between. The CDR3 DNA sequence: TGTGCCAGCAGCGTAGGGACTGACGTCCGCTCTGGAAACACCATATATTTT. Residues: CASSVGTDVRSGNTIYF.

The CDR3 sequence is CASSISPGQDYGYTF. The CDR3 DNA reads as TGTGCCAGTAGTATATCCCCGGGACAGGATTACGGCTACACCTTC. The gene calls are TRBV19 and TRBJ1-2; 8 nucleotides align to TRBD1. The CDR3 length is 15 residues. Germline V CDR1 and CDR2: LNHDA, SQIVND (reference sequence). V lost 2 bases and J lost 8; bases outside the gene matches: 10.

V and J are TRBV7-3 and TRBJ1-2; 7 bases are shared with TRBD1. This CDR3 region has 14 residues. V lost 4 bases, J lost 13 bases, and 15 bases stayed unmatched. In germline, CDR1 is SGHTA, CDR2 FQGTGA. In nucleotides, the CDR3 is TGTGCCAGCAGCTCCCCGGACAGGCCAGGTTCTAGCACCTTC. Translation gives CASSSPDRPGSSTF.

The rearrangement joins TRBV19 to TRBJ2-1; 13 bases align to TRBD2. Germline CDR1 LNHDA, CDR2 SQIVND (reference sequence). This CDR3 region has 16 residues. Unmatched junction bases numbered 5, after V lost 3 bases and J lost 6 bases. Written as DNA, the CDR3 is TGTGCCAGTAGTATCGGGACTAGCGGGGTAGTCAATGAGCAGTTCTTC. Residues: CASSIGTSGVVNEQFF.

Note on this clone: The sample holds other DNA sequences that translate to the same CDR3. V and J are TRBV3-1 (or the pseudogene TRBV3-2) and TRBJ1-5; D unresolved. V lost 0 bases to trimming and J lost 7 bases, with 7 bases between them. CDR1 LGHDT and CDR2 YNNKEL come from the germline V gene (reference sequence). The CDR3 has 13 residues. CDR3 sequence (DNA): TGTGCCAGCAGCCAAGATGTAGGACAGCCCCAGCATTTT. Translation: CASSQDVGQPQHF.

This chain uses TRBV6-1 with TRBJ2-7, with 7 bases aligning to TRBD1. Trimming cost V 4 bases and J 3 bases; bases outside gene matches: 12. The germline V gene encodes CDR1 MNHNS and CDR2 SASEGT. This CDR3 has 16 residues. The CDR3 loop is CASSVEGAGGDYEQYF. The CDR3 coding sequence is TGTGCCAGCAGTGTAGAGGGGGCTGGAGGCGACTACGAGCAGTACTTC.

The V gene is TRBV13, the J gene TRBJ2-7; 8 bases fit TRBD1. There are 15 residues in the CDR3. The junction had 11 bases not matched to a gene; V was cut back by 5 bases and J by 5 bases. Looked up from germline, CDR1 is PRHDT and CDR2 is FYEKMQ (reference sequence). The CDR3 protein is CASSPRRTGRDEQYF. In DNA form, the CDR3 reads TGTGCCAGCAGCCCTAGACGGACAGGGAGAGACGAGCAGTACTTC.

This chain uses TRBV11-2 with TRBJ2-5, with D possibly matching TRBD2 (6 bases). With 10 bases removed from V and 2 bases from J, the gap between germline ends came to 11 bases. The CDR3 extends over 12 amino acids. The V gene's germline CDR1 is SGHAT and CDR2 FQNNGV. CDR3 bases: TGTGCCACTGGAGGGATTCAAGAGACCCAGTACTTC. This sequence encodes CATGGIQETQYF.

The sample holds many counts of this clone. The J gene is TRBJ2-7, the V gene TRBV7-6; 11 nucleotides align to TRBD2. Germline CDR1 and CDR2: SGHVS and FNYEAQ. The V segment lost 6 bases and the J segment 2 bases; nucleotides outside the gene matches: 6. The CDR3 contains 15 residues. This chain's CDR3 is CASSKLAGVTYEQYF. The CDR3, as DNA: TGTGCCAGCAGTAAACTAGCGGGGGTAACCTACGAGCAGTACTTC.

The rearrangement uses TRBV6-5 and TRBJ2-7; TRBD1 agrees at 7 bases. CDR1 MNHEY and CDR2 SVGAGI come from the germline V gene. This CDR3 spans 12 amino acids. V trimming: 6 bases; J trimming: 9 bases; junction bases outside the gene matches: 8. CDR3 bases: TGTGCCAGCAGCAACAGGGGTACCGGGCAGTACTTC. Amino acids: CASSNRGTGQYF.

This clone was seen a single time. The chain has TRBV3-1 (or the pseudogene TRBV3-2) and TRBJ1-2, with D hard to call. This CDR3 comprises 14 residues. V was clipped by 1 base and J by 2 bases, with 8 bases between them. The V gene's germline CDR1 is LGHDT and CDR2 YNNKEL (reference sequence). CDR3 nucleotides: TGTGCCAGCAGCCAAGGGAGAGAGAACTATGGCTACACCTTC. Encoded protein: CASSQGRENYGYTF.

CDR3 protein: CASSEAGGYTEAFF. The CDR3 coding sequence is TGTGCCAGCAGTGAAGCAGGGGGGTACACTGAAGCTTTCTTT. This sequence joins TRBV2 and TRBJ1-1; weak D call: TRBD1 (6 bases). Looked up from germline, CDR1 is SNHLY and CDR2 is FYNNEI. V was shortened by 0 bases and J by 3 bases, with 8 bases between the two germline ends. The CDR3 contains 14 residues.

The chain carries TRBV4-3 and TRBJ2-7; D uncertain. V lost 3 bases and J lost 6, with 12 bases in between. Germline assignment: CDR1 LGHNA and CDR2 YSLEER. CDR3 size: 13 residues. The CDR3 DNA follows: TGCGCCAGCAGCCAGGTGGGTGAAAGCGAGCAGTACTTC. It codes for CASSQVGESEQYF.

The chain combines TRBV5-5 with TRBJ1-1; the D is unclear. V was clipped by 0 bases and J by 2 bases, with 8 bases between them. The length of the CDR3 is 14 residues. CDR1 is SGHKS and CDR2 is YYEKEE in the germline V gene (reference sequence). The CDR3 bases are TGTGCCAGCAGCTTGGCGGGCTTTAACACTGAAGCTTTCTTT. This gives the protein CASSLAGFNTEAFF.

The chain carries TRBV7-2 and TRBJ1-3; no clear D. The germline V and J ends were trimmed by 2 bases and 0 bases, with 5 bases remaining between them. CDR1 is SGHTA and CDR2 is FQGNSA in the germline V gene. CDR3 length: 14 residues. The CDR3 sequence: CASSLYHSGNTIYF. Written as DNA, the CDR3 is TGTGCCAGCAGCTTATACCACTCTGGAAACACCATATATTTT.

The chain carries TRBV7-6 and TRBJ1-5, with TRBD1 matching over 10 bases. The germline CDR1 and CDR2 sequences are SGHVS and FNYEAQ. Unmatched junction bases numbered 8, after V lost 5 bases and J lost 4 bases. The CDR3 spans 16 residues. DNA for the CDR3: TGTGCCAGCAGCCTAGAGGGACAGGGGACAAATCAGCCCCAGCATTTT. Encoded protein: CASSLEGQGTNQPQHF.

The genes are TRBV7-9 and TRBJ2-6, with 9 nucleotides matching TRBD1. In germline, CDR1 is SEHNR, CDR2 FQNEAQ (reference sequence). This CDR3 is built from 15 residues. With V trimmed by 5 bases and J by 11 bases, 10 bases remained unmatched. DNA for the CDR3: TGTGCCAGCAGCCGGGGACAGGGCGATGAGTACGTCCTGACTTTC. Its translation is CASSRGQGDEYVLTF.

The chain links TRBV7-8 to TRBJ2-6; TRBD1 or TRBD2 may be the D gene (5 bases each). V was pared by 3 bases and J by 0 bases, with 6 bases between. CDR1 and CDR2 (germline): SGHVS, FQNEAQ. The CDR3 extends over 15 amino acids. CDR3 nucleotide sequence: TGTGCCAGCAGCTTTGGGACCTCTGGGGCCAACGTCCTGACTTTC. Translation gives CASSFGTSGANVLTF.